These 13 T cell receptor beta chains were all obtained from the same sample, sequenced in a study of T cells in Graves' hyperthyroidism and ophthalmopathy. RNA transcripts yielded amplified TCR beta CDR3 regions. With the HTBI primer set, the TCR CDR3 went through a first round of RT-PCR. Each CDR3 protein gets one entry after TCRdb re-called the multiplex PCR reads with MiXCR. This table holds around 720,000 distinct CDR3 sequences, 30% to 40% found once. Input material: blood. These receptors were obtained from a middle-aged woman with Graves' hyperthyroidism.

The table lists this clonotype with many counts. The chain uses TRBV10-1 and TRBJ1-4; no definite D call. The CDR3 contains 13 residues. V lost 4 bases, J lost 6 bases, and 9 bases lay in between. Per the germline V gene, CDR1 is WNHNN and CDR2 is SYGVQD (reference sequence). DNA of the CDR3: TGCGCCAGCAGTGCGTCGGGCGATGAAAAACTGTTTTTT. Translated, it gives CASSASGDEKLFF.

As to this clonotype: At one of its ends the junction is not consistent with the germline gene, which may arise from a read error. This chain links TRBV12-3 or TRBV12-4 with TRBJ2-2, with TRBD1 matching 7 bases. This CDR3 is 13 amino acids long. CDR3 nucleotide sequence: TGTGCCAGCAACCGACAGGGCACCGGGGAGCTGTCTTTT. It translates to CASNRQGTGELSF.

Worth noting for this clonotype: A much larger clone lies a single base off, so this may be a read error. The chain employs TRBV29-1 and TRBJ2-2; 8 bases align to TRBD2. This CDR3 contains 15 residues. CDR1 SQVTM and CDR2 ANQGSEA come from the germline V gene. CDR3 protein: CSVANSGAVTGELLF. The CDR3 bases are TGCAGCGTTGCTAATAGCGGGGCCGTCACCGGGGAGCTGCTTTTT.

This clonotype was counted a few times. This sequence joins TRBV20-1 and TRBJ1-1; 8 bases align to TRBD1. The germline gives CDR1 DFQATT, CDR2 SNEGSKA (reference sequence). The junction had 7 bases not matched to a gene; V was cut back by 4 bases and J by 6 bases. The CDR3 consists of 13 residues. In DNA form, the CDR3 reads TGCAGTGCTAAACCGGGACAGGTCTCTGAAGCTTTCTTT. This translates into CSAKPGQVSEAFF.

This clonotype was recorded many times. The V and J genes are TRBV20-1 and TRBJ1-4; a weak D match, TRBD1 (6 bases). Trimming stripped 5 bases from V and 4 bases from J, with 11 bases between. The V gene's germline CDR1 is DFQATT and CDR2 SNEGSKA (reference sequence). This CDR3 comprises 13 residues. This CDR3 reads CSAWTADNEKLFF. The DNA for the CDR3 is TGCAGTGCTTGGACAGCGGATAATGAAAAACTGTTTTTT.

This clonotype was found once. The chain has TRBV12-3 or TRBV12-4 and TRBJ1-5, with D unclear. The CDR3 runs to 14 residues. Trimming left V 6 bases short and J 4 bases short, with 13 bases between. DNA of the CDR3: TGTGCCAGCAGCGTGGAGGCGCGAAATCAGCCCCAGCATTTT. Translation: CASSVEARNQPQHF.

Ten or more counts support this clonotype. The chain has TRBV11-2 and TRBJ1-1; the match to TRBD1 covers 7 bases. Losses at the gene ends were 3 bases for V and 1 base for J; bases not matched to a gene: 2. The CDR3 sequence is 14 residues long. From germline, CDR1 is SGHAT and CDR2 FQNNGV. The CDR3 loop is CASSFRDRNTEAFF. CDR3 sequence (DNA): TGTGCCAGCAGCTTCCGGGACAGGAACACTGAAGCTTTCTTT.

This clonotype was observed a handful of times. The chain is built from TRBV6-5 and TRBJ2-5, with D possibly called TRBD1 or TRBD2 (5 bases each). V was clipped by 7 bases and J by 2 bases, with 17 bases between them. The CDR3 consists of 15 residues. Germline CDR1 MNHEY, CDR2 SVGAGI. The CDR3 nucleotides are TGTGCCAGCAACTTTGGGACCGCACCTCAAGAGACCCAGTACTTC. Translation: CASNFGTAPQETQYF.

The CDR3 is CASSPIGGLAWSQHF. The CDR3 DNA is TGTGCCAGCAGCCCGATCGGGGGATTAGCTTGGTCCCAGCATTTT. J is TRBJ1-5 and V is TRBV7-2, with D possibly TRBD1 on 5 matching bases. Per germline, CDR1 SGHTA and CDR2 FQGNSA. This CDR3 spans 15 amino acids. With 5 bases removed from V and 11 bases from J, the gap between germline ends came to 22 bases.

The chain links TRBV6-5 to TRBJ1-3, with D possibly being TRBD1 (5 bases). Trimming left V 9 bases short and J 3 bases short, with 12 bases between. This CDR3 is 13 amino acids long. Looked up from germline, CDR1 is MNHEY and CDR2 is SVGAGI. CDR3 DNA: TGTGCCAGTCTCAGGGTTGGTGGAAACACCATATATTTT. Protein sequence: CASLRVGGNTIYF.

V gene TRBV12-3 or TRBV12-4 combines with J gene TRBJ2-2, with D possibly TRBD1 on 6 matching bases. V lost 5 bases and J lost 4, with 14 bases in between. The CDR3 length is 15 residues. The CDR3 is CASSPGTLGTGELFF. The CDR3 DNA sequence: TGTGCCAGCAGTCCCGGGACATTGGGCACCGGGGAGCTGTTTTTT.

This clonotype has more than one count but fewer than ten. The chain is built from TRBV7-8 and TRBJ2-7, with a possible D match to TRBD1 (6 bases). The CDR3 loop spans 14 amino acids. The V gene lost 2 bases and the J gene lost 3 bases, with 11 bases spanning the gap. Germline V gene data show CDR1 as SGHVS and CDR2 as FQNEAQ. In nucleotides, the CDR3 is TGTGCCAGCAGCTTACTTGACAGGATCTACGAGCAGTACTTC. Translation: CASSLLDRIYEQYF.

In this sample, this clonotype turned up a few times. The chain has TRBV7-3 and TRBJ1-3; TRBD1 aligns across 8 bases. CDR1 SGHTA and CDR2 FQGTGA come from the germline V gene. Unmatched junction bases numbered 4, after V lost 4 bases and J lost 2 bases. The CDR3 consists of 15 residues. The CDR3 DNA reads TGTGCCAGCAGCTCTCAGGGGGCCGCTGGAAACACCATATATTTT. Translated: CASSSQGAAGNTIYF.